Listed below are T cell receptor beta chains from one sample, sequenced in a study of cytomegalovirus exposure and HLA in healthy donors. This table comes from immunoSEQ multiplex PCR, and its TCRdb copy is limited to in-frame clones, with some not included. The sample has roughly 100,000 clones, 85% to 95% seen once. Sequencing was performed on PBMCs. The receptors derive from a woman aged 18-29 years in good health and CMV-seronegative. Each CDR3 is given with its conserved first and last residue. Fields, in order: V gene, J gene, D gene, CDR3 DNA, CDR3 protein. The D gene is left open where the match is weak.

V gene: TRBV19; J gene: TRBJ2-7; D gene: TRBD2; CDR3 DNA: TGTGCCAGGACGCGGGTACTAGCGGGGGCCTACGAGCAGTACTTC; CDR3 protein: CARTRVLAGAYEQYF
V gene: TRBV4-1; J gene: TRBJ1-1; D gene: NA; CDR3 DNA: TGCGCCAGCAGCCCGCCCAGGGGCGCAGGCACTGAAGCTTTCTTT; CDR3 protein: CASSPPRGAGTEAFF
V gene: TRBV29-1; J gene: TRBJ2-6; D gene: TRBD2; CDR3 DNA: TGCAGCGTTGAAGATCCTCAGCGGGAGCACCTAAGCTCTGGGGCCAACGTCCTGACTTTC; CDR3 protein: CSVEDPQREHLSSGANVLTF
V gene: TRBV7-2; J gene: TRBJ1-5; D gene: TRBD1; CDR3 DNA: TGTGCCAGCAGCCTGGACAGGGCGAGCAATCAGCCCCAGCATTTT; CDR3 protein: CASSLDRASNQPQHF
V gene: TRBV7-9; J gene: TRBJ2-6; D gene: NA; CDR3 DNA: TGTGCCAGCAGCTCACCCAGCCAGGGCCCCTCTGGGGCCAACGTCCTGACTTTC; CDR3 protein: CASSSPSQGPSGANVLTF
V gene: TRBV5-1; J gene: TRBJ2-5; D gene: TRBD2; CDR3 DNA: TGCGCCAGCAGGGCCGAGGGAGGGACAGAGACCCAGTACTTC; CDR3 protein: CASRAEGGTETQYF
V gene: TRBV2; J gene: TRBJ1-2; D gene: NA; CDR3 DNA: TGTGCCAGCAGAACAGGGTTGGATGGCTACACCTTC; CDR3 protein: CASRTGLDGYTF
V gene: TRBV18; J gene: TRBJ2-1; D gene: TRBD2; CDR3 DNA: TGTGCCAGCTCCCCGGAGGCGGGGGGCTCCTACAATGAGCAGTTCTTC; CDR3 protein: CASSPEAGGSYNEQFF
V gene: TRBV28; J gene: TRBJ2-7; D gene: NA; CDR3 DNA: TGTGCCAGCAGATCCGACGGGGGGACATACGAGCAGTACTTC; CDR3 protein: CASRSDGGTYEQYF
V gene: TRBV10-3; J gene: TRBJ2-7; D gene: NA; CDR3 DNA: TGTGCCGCCACAAACTCCTACGAGCAGTACTTC; CDR3 protein: CAATNSYEQYF
V gene: TRBV4-1; J gene: TRBJ2-5; D gene: TRBD1; CDR3 DNA: TGCGCCAGCAGCCCCCAGTGGACAGGGGGCTCCTGGGAGACCCAGTACTTC; CDR3 protein: CASSPQWTGGSWETQYF
V gene: TRBV27; J gene: TRBJ1-2; D gene: NA; CDR3 DNA: TGTGCCAGCAGCGGGGGGTTTCGGTATGGCTACACCTTC; CDR3 protein: CASSGGFRYGYTF
V gene: TRBV4-1; J gene: TRBJ2-3; D gene: NA; CDR3 DNA: TGCGCCAGCAGCCAAGATCCGTCCCAGCGGAGGAGCACAGATACGCAGTATTTT; CDR3 protein: CASSQDPSQRRSTDTQYF
V gene: TRBV10-3; J gene: TRBJ1-1; D gene: TRBD1; CDR3 DNA: TGTGCCATCAGCGGACAGGAGAACACTGAAGCTTTCTTT; CDR3 protein: CAISGQENTEAFF